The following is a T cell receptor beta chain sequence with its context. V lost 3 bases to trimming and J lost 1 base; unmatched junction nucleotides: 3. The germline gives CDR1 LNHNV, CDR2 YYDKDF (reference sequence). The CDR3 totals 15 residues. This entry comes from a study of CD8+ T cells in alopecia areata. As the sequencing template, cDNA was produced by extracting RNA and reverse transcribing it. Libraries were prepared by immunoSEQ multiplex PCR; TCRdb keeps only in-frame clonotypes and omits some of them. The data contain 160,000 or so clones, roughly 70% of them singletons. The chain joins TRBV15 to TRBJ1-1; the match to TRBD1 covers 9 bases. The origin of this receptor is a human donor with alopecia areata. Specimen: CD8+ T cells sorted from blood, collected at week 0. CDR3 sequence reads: CATSSGQGTNTEAFF. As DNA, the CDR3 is TGTGCCACCAGCAGTGGACAGGGGACGAACACTGAAGCTTTCTTT.